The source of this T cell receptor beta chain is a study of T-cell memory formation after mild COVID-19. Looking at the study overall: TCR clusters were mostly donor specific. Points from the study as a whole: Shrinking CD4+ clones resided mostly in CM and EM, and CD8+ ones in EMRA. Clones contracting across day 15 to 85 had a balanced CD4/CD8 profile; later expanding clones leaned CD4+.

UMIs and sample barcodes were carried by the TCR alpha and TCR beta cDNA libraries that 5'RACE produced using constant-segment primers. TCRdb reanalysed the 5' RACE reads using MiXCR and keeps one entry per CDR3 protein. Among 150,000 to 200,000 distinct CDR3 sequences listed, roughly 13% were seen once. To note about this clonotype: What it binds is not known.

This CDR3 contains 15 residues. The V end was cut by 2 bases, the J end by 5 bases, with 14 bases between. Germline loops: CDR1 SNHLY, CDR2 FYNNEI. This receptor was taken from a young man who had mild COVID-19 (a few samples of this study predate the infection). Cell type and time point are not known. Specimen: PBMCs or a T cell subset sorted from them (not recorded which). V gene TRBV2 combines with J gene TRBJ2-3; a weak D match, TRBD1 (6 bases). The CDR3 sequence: CASSENPRGIDTQYF. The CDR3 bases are TGTGCCAGCAGTGAAAACCCCAGGGGAATAGATACGCAGTATTTT. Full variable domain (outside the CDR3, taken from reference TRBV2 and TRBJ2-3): EPEVTQTPSHQVTQMGQEVILRCVPISNHLYFYWYRQILGQKVEFLVSFYNNEISEKSEIFDDQFSVERPDGSNFTLKIRSTKLEDSAMYFCASSENPRGIDTQYFGPGTRLTVL.